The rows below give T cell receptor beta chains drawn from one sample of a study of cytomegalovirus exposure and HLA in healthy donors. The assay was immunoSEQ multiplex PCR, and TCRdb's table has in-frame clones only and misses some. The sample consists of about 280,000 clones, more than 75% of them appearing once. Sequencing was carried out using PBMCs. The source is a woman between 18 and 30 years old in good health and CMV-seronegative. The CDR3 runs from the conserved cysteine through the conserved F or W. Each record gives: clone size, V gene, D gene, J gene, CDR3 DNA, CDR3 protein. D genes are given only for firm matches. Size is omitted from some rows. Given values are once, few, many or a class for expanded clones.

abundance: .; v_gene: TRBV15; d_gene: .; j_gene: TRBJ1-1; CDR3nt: TGTGCCACCAGCCCACGACACGGGAACACTGAAGCTTTCTTT; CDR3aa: CATSPRHGNTEAFF
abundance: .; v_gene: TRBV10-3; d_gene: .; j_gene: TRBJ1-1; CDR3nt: TGTGCCATCAGAGACAGGATGAACACTGAAGCTTTCTTT; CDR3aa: CAIRDRMNTEAFF
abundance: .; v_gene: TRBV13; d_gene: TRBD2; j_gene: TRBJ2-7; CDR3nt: TGTGCCAGCAGCATGAGGACTAGCGGGAGCTCCTACGAGCAGTACTTC; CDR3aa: CASSMRTSGSSYEQYF
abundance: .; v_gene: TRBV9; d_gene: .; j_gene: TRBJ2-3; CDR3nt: TGTGCCAGCAGCGTAGTGCGGAGCACAGATACGCAGTATTTT; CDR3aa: CASSVVRSTDTQYF
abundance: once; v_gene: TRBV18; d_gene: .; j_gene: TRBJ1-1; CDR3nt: TGTGCCAGCTCACCCCGGACTGGGGACACTGAAGCTTTCTTT; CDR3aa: CASSPRTGDTEAFF
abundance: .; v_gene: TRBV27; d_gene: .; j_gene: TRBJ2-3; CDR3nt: TGTGCCAGCAGTTTAGTATCCTCCAGGGCCATCACAGATACGCAGTATTTT; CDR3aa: CASSLVSSRAITDTQYF
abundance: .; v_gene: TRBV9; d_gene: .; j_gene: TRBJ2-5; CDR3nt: TGTGCCAGCAGCGTCGGGGGTATTCAAGAGACCCAGTACTTC; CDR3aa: CASSVGGIQETQYF
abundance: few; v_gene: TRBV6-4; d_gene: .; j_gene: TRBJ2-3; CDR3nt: TGTGCCAGCAGTGCGACGGTAGGGGCAGATACGCAGTATTTT; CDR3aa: CASSATVGADTQYF
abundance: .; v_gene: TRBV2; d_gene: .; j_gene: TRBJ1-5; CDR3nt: TGTGCCAGCACTCAAGTCGTAGGCCAGGCGCTAATCTTT; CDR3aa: CASTQVVGQALIF
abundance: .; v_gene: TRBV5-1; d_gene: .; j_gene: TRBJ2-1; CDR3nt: TGCGCCAGCAGGGCGGGGCAGGACCCCTACAATGAGCAGTTCTTC; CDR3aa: CASRAGQDPYNEQFF
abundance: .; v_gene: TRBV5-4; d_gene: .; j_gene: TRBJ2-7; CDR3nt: TGTGCCAGCAGTATAGACAGGACCGTTTACGAGCAGTACTTC; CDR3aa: CASSIDRTVYEQYF
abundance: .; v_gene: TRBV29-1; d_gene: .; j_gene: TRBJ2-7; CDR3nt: TGCAGCGTTGTTCAGCCGGGGTTGGACGAGCAGTACTTC; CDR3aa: CSVVQPGLDEQYF
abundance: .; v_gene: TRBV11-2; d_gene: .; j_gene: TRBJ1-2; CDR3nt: TGTGCCAGCAGCTCAAGAACGATCCAGAGAGGAGGCTACACCTTC; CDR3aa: CASSSRTIQRGGYTF